The next 4 T cell receptor beta chains were all read from a single sample in a study of T cell changes during pregnancy in multiple sclerosis. TCRdb's copy holds only in-frame clones and misses some; the assay was immunoSEQ multiplex PCR. The repertoire has 73,000 or so clones, about 90% of them found once; the top ten carry over 0.65%. The starting material was peripheral blood, obtained in the second trimester of pregnancy. Every receptor here comes from a female donor with multiple sclerosis, enrolled in a pregnancy study.

The V gene is TRBV10-1, the J gene TRBJ1-5; 7 nucleotides agree with TRBD1. Losses at the gene ends were 0 bases for V and 0 bases for J; bases not matched to a gene: 8. The V gene's germline CDR1 is WNHNN and CDR2 SYGVQD (reference sequence). The CDR3 consists of 18 residues. This CDR3 reads CASSESEGTVYSNQPQHF. The CDR3 DNA follows: TGCGCCAGCAGTGAGTCTGAAGGGACAGTTTATAGCAATCAGCCCCAGCATTTT.

The rearrangement joins TRBV6-5 to TRBJ2-3; possible D gene TRBD1, 5 bases. This CDR3 has 15 amino acids. Trimming took 6 bases from V and 2 from J, leaving 15 bases between them. Germline V gives CDR1 MNHEY, CDR2 SVGAGI. The CDR3 loop reads CASSLDLGATDTQYF. The CDR3, as DNA: TGTGCCAGCAGCCTCGACCTAGGGGCCACAGATACGCAGTATTTT.

The chain is built from TRBV7-3 and TRBJ2-5, with a weak D call TRBD2 (6 bases). Per the germline V gene, CDR1 is SGHTA and CDR2 is FQGTGA. V was pared by 3 bases and J by 4 bases, with 6 bases between. CDR3 length equals 12 residues. The CDR3 coding sequence is TGTGCCAGCAGCTTCGGGGGAGAGACCCAGTACTTC. Its translation is CASSFGGETQYF.

A few counts support this clone. This chain joins TRBV29-1 and TRBJ1-1; D is perhaps TRBD1 (5 bases). Deletions cut 2 bases from V and 4 bases from J, with 17 bases between. The germline gives CDR1 SQVTM, CDR2 ANQGSEA. There are 15 residues in the CDR3. The CDR3 coding sequence is TGCAGCGTTGAATGGGTAGGGACTCGCGGCACTGAAGCTTTCTTT. Translated: CSVEWVGTRGTEAFF.